Listed below are T cell receptor beta chains from one sample, sequenced in a study of CDR3 diversity in severe acne. From the PCR reads, TCRdb called clonotypes with MiXCR, one entry per CDR3 protein. The sample has 85,000 to 120,000 distinct CDR3 sequences, roughly 51% seen once; the top ten hold 9.5% to 15%. What was sequenced was blood. These receptors originate from a male donor with acne. Both conserved end residues are part of each CDR3. A D gene is named only where the DNA matches it firmly. Clone size is stated in some rows and not others, as once, few, many or a class when expanded.

J gene	V gene	D gene	clone size	CDR3 protein	CDR3 DNA
TRBJ1-1	TRBV20-1	.	.	CSEPVGAEAFF	TGCAGTGAACCCGTCGGGGCTGAAGCTTTCTTT
TRBJ2-7	TRBV10-3	.	.	CASSEGRDHEQYF	TGTGCCAGCAGTGAAGGTCGGGACCACGAGCAGTACTTC
TRBJ2-5	TRBV19	.	once	CASSIDLGFQETQYF	TGTGCCAGTAGTATAGATCTAGGGTTTCAAGAGACCCAGTACTTC
TRBJ2-3	TRBV12-3/TRBV12-4	.	.	CASREWGGTDTQYF	TGTGCCAGCAGAGAATGGGGGGGCACAGATACGCAGTATTTT
TRBJ2-7	TRBV5-1	TRBD2	many	CASSFFISSGRVQPYEQYF	TGCGCCAGCAGCTTTTTTATCTCTAGCGGGAGAGTCCAACCCTACGAGCAGTACTTC
TRBJ2-7	TRBV3-2	.	many	CASSQEGRQGAHEQYF	TGTGCCAGCAGCCAAGAGGGGCGACAGGGGGCCCACGAGCAGTACTTC
TRBJ2-7	TRBV7-6	TRBD2	many	CASSLVGGSPSYEQYF	TGTGCCAGCAGCTTAGTAGGCGGGAGCCCCTCCTACGAGCAGTACTTC
TRBJ2-5	TRBV5-4	.	.	CASSWGTSGGETQYF	TGTGCCAGCAGCTGGGGGACTTCAGGGGGAGAGACCCAGTACTTC
TRBJ1-5	TRBV15	TRBD1	.	CATGRDSNIQPQHF	TGTGCCACCGGAAGGGACAGCAACATACAGCCCCAGCATTTT
TRBJ1-6	TRBV7-3	TRBD1	.	CASSLGTGGGNSPLHF	TGTGCCAGCAGCTTGGGGACAGGGGGCGGTAATTCACCCCTCCACTTT
TRBJ2-5	TRBV5-6	.	few	CASSSFRETQYF	TGTGCCAGCAGCTCGTTCCGGGAGACCCAGTACTTC
TRBJ1-1	TRBV12-3/TRBV12-4	.	many	CASSFSTGNTEAFF	TGTGCCAGCAGTTTTTCGACAGGGAACACTGAAGCTTTCTTT
TRBJ1-2	TRBV20-1	TRBD1	many	CSARGSGGTNYGYTF	TGCAGTGCTAGAGGTTCAGGGGGCACAAACTATGGCTACACCTTC
TRBJ2-7	TRBV2	.	.	CASSRGGRDEQYF	TGTGCCAGCAGTCGAGGGGGGCGCGACGAGCAGTACTTC
TRBJ1-5	TRBV24-1	.	.	CATSEQVSNQPQHF	TGTGCCACCAGTGAACAGGTGAGCAATCAGCCCCAGCATTTT
TRBJ2-1	TRBV15	TRBD1	.	CATSRDPGTVIPSVWVEQFF	TGTGCCACCAGCAGAGACCCCGGGACAGTGATCCCTTCTGTGTGGGTTGAGCAGTTCTTC
TRBJ2-7	TRBV29-1	TRBD2	few	CSVGGHGRGVYEQYF	TGCAGCGTTGGGGGGCACGGGAGGGGCGTATACGAGCAGTACTTC
TRBJ2-3	TRBV7-2	.	.	CASTPGGGSGWTDTQYF	TGTGCCAGCACCCCTGGGGGCGGGAGTGGGTGGACAGATACGCAGTATTTT
TRBJ1-2	TRBV28	TRBD1	.	CASKKQGAYGYTF	TGTGCCAGCAAAAAACAGGGGGCTTATGGCTACACCTTC
TRBJ2-3	TRBV2	TRBD1	.	CASSFLAAGQGTDTQYF	TGTGCCAGCAGCTTCCTGGCCGCGGGACAGGGGACAGATACGCAGTATTTT
TRBJ2-5	TRBV4-1	.	few	CASSQYGQDQETQYF	TGCGCCAGCAGCCAATACGGGCAGGACCAAGAGACCCAGTACTTC
TRBJ2-2	TRBV9	TRBD2	.	CASSVAGGGTGELFF	TGTGCCAGCAGCGTAGCGGGAGGGGGGACCGGGGAGCTGTTTTTT
TRBJ2-7	TRBV25-1	TRBD1	.	CASGQGAAYEQYF	TGTGCCAGCGGACAGGGGGCCGCCTACGAGCAGTACTTC
TRBJ2-3	TRBV9	.	.	CASSVARGTEYTGTQYF	TGTGCCAGCAGCGTAGCGCGCGGGACAGAATACACAGGTACGCAGTATTTT
TRBJ2-5	TRBV4-1	.	many	CASSQEEGSRASQETQYF	TGCGCCAGCAGCCAAGAGGAAGGAAGTAGGGCGAGCCAAGAGACCCAGTACTTC
TRBJ1-1	TRBV6-4	.	many	CASSVSSGNTEAFF	TGTGCCAGCAGTGTAAGCTCAGGAAACACTGAAGCTTTCTTT
TRBJ1-6	TRBV6-5	.	.	CASSSTTGPNSPLHF	TGTGCCAGCAGTTCGACGACAGGCCCTAATTCACCCCTCCACTTT
TRBJ2-7	TRBV10-2	.	once	CASSVLGISFEQYF	TGCGCCAGCAGTGTACTAGGGATCTCCTTCGAGCAGTACTTC
TRBJ1-2	TRBV10-3	TRBD1	.	CASSGQGDGYTF	TGTGCCAGCAGTGGACAGGGGGATGGCTACACCTTC
TRBJ2-5	TRBV25-1	.	few	CASGSGETQYF	TGTGCCAGCGGGAGTGGAGAGACCCAGTACTTC
TRBJ2-5	TRBV28	TRBD2	.	CASSYLAGGNPKMQTQYF	TGTGCCAGCAGTTACCTAGCGGGAGGGAACCCGAAAATGCAGACCCAGTACTTC
TRBJ2-3	TRBV12-3/TRBV12-4	.	.	CASSLFGVGGGSDTQYF	TGTGCCAGCAGTTTATTTGGAGTGGGGGGCGGGTCAGATACGCAGTATTTT
TRBJ2-1	TRBV12-3/TRBV12-4	TRBD2	.	CASSLLVGGGGEQFF	TGTGCCAGCAGTTTGTTGGTTGGGGGGGGGGGTGAGCAGTTCTTC
TRBJ1-1	TRBV3-1	.	few	CASSHSRDTKAFF	TGTGCCAGCAGCCATTCGCGGGACACCAAAGCTTTCTTT
TRBJ2-1	TRBV27	TRBD2	.	CARRTTSGSGFYNEQFF	TGTGCCCGCAGGACCACTAGCGGGAGTGGCTTCTACAATGAGCAATTCTTC
TRBJ1-2	TRBV24-1	.	.	CATSDSGPGSEYGYTF	TGTGCCACCAGTGATTCCGGCCCAGGGTCGGAGTATGGCTACACCTTC
TRBJ1-1	TRBV10-1	TRBD1	many	CASSEGRGRTEAFF	TGCGCCAGCAGTGAAGGCAGGGGGCGAACTGAAGCTTTCTTT
TRBJ2-3	TRBV12-5	.	.	CASGTDATGTQYF	TGTGCTAGTGGGACAGATGCTACAGGTACGCAGTATTTT
TRBJ2-7	TRBV6-5	TRBD2	.	CASSPGLVDEQYF	TGTGCCAGCAGCCCGGGACTAGTCGACGAGCAGTACTTC
TRBJ1-5	TRBV4-1	.	.	CASSDWGPNQPQHF	TGCGCCAGCAGCGATTGGGGCCCCAATCAGCCCCAGCATTTT
TRBJ1-1	TRBV28	.	.	CASILSPRFNTEAFF	TGTGCCAGCATTCTCTCCCCCCGGTTTAACACTGAAGCTTTCTTT
TRBJ1-3	TRBV6-5	TRBD1	.	CASSYTSGTGYGGNTIYF	TGTGCCAGCAGTTACACCTCCGGGACAGGGTATGGAGGAAACACCATATATTTT
TRBJ2-1	TRBV15	.	many	CATSRGGGEQFF	TGTGCCACCAGCAGAGGGGGAGGTGAGCAGTTCTTC
TRBJ1-6	TRBV27	.	few	CASSQGYNSPLHF	TGTGCCAGCAGCCAGGGCTATAATTCACCCCTCCACTTT
TRBJ2-5	TRBV7-6	.	many	CASSRAQGTQETQYF	TGTGCCAGCAGCAGGGCTCAGGGGACTCAAGAGACCCAGTACTTC
TRBJ2-5	TRBV10-3	.	few	CAISESRQNQETQYF	TGTGCCATCAGTGAGTCGCGGCAGAACCAAGAGACCCAGTACTTC
TRBJ2-7	TRBV7-2	.	.	CASSLVRGRLAYEQYF	TGTGCCAGCAGTTTAGTTCGGGGGCGCCTGGCCTACGAGCAGTACTTC